Below, 30 T cell receptor beta chains from the same sample are listed, as sequenced in a study of blood T cell repertoires in COVID-19. The assay was immunoSEQ multiplex PCR, and TCRdb's table has in-frame clones only and misses some. The table lists 250,000 to 350,000 clones, 80% to 90% of them singletons, with roughly 2.3% in the top ten. The sequenced sample was PBMCs or T cells enriched from blood (not recorded which). These TCRs come from a woman aged 18-29 years who had recovered from COVID-19.

V usage is TRBV3-1 (or the pseudogene TRBV3-2) and J usage is TRBJ1-2; D may be TRBD1 (5 bases). CDR1 and CDR2 (germline): LGHDT, YNNKEL (reference sequence). The CDR3 spans 13 residues. V lost 2 bases and J lost 8, with 12 bases in between. Here the CDR3 reads CASSQKGLGGYTF. The CDR3 DNA is TGTGCCAGCAGCCAAAAGGGGTTAGGGGGCTACACCTTC.

This chain joins TRBV12-3 or TRBV12-4 and TRBJ1-1, with a weak D call TRBD1 (6 bases). The length of the CDR3 is 13 residues. V was pared by 5 bases and J by 4 bases, with 11 bases between. The CDR3 sequence: CASSQNRATEAFF. The CDR3, as DNA: TGTGCCAGCAGTCAAAACAGGGCCACTGAAGCTTTCTTT.

The CDR3 sequence: CAWSVAGGGGYTF. DNA for the CDR3: TGTGCCTGGAGTGTAGCAGGGGGCGGAGGCTACACCTTC. The V call is TRBV30, the J call TRBJ1-2, with 8 bases lining up with TRBD1. The CDR3 covers 13 residues. With 0 bases clipped from V and 8 bases from J, the junction kept 5 bases outside the gene matches. The germline CDR1 and CDR2 sequences are GTSNPN and SVGIG (reference sequence).

The J gene is TRBJ1-5, the V gene TRBV2; maybe TRBD1 (6 bases). Germline-derived CDR1 and CDR2 are SNHLY and FYNNEI. Trimming removed 10 bases from V and 6 bases from J, with 13 bases in between. CDR3 length: 12 residues. Here the CDR3 reads CATQGVGQPQHF. Written as DNA, the CDR3 is TGTGCCACACAGGGTGTAGGTCAGCCCCAGCATTTT.

The chain recombines TRBV13 with TRBJ2-5; D is possibly TRBD1 (6 bases). V was trimmed by 5 bases and J by 4 bases, leaving 26 bases between them. The germline V gene encodes CDR1 PRHDT and CDR2 FYEKMQ (reference sequence). CDR3 length equals 18 residues. The CDR3 DNA sequence: TGTGCCAGCAGCGGGTCCCCCGAGGGGGATGTGGCGGGAGAGACCCAGTACTTC. It encodes CASSGSPEGDVAGETQYF.

This chain links TRBV10-3 with TRBJ2-6, with a weak D call TRBD1 (5 bases). From germline, CDR1 is ENHRY and CDR2 SYGVKD. V was pared by 4 bases and J by 3 bases, with 13 bases between. There are 16 residues in the CDR3. The CDR3 DNA reads as TGTGCCATCAGTGGGTCCTGGGGCGGTGGGGCCAACGTCCTGACTTTC. This encodes CAISGSWGGGANVLTF.

The chain uses TRBV24-1 and TRBJ2-5, with 9 bases aligning to TRBD1. The germline V gene has CDR1 KGHDR and CDR2 SFDVKD. CDR3 length: 16 amino acids. The J segment lost 2 bases and the V segment lost 0 bases, leaving 3 bases of the junction unmatched. DNA for the CDR3: TGTGCCACCAGTGATTTGACGGGACAGGGTCAAGAGACCCAGTACTTC. It is translated as CATSDLTGQGQETQYF.

The rearrangement links TRBV18 to TRBJ2-1; the match to TRBD2 covers 10 bases. CDR1 KGHSH and CDR2 LQKENI come from the germline V gene. V gave up 6 bases and J gave up 6 bases; unmatched junction bases: 5. This CDR3 has 14 residues. The chain's CDR3 is CASSPSGSSNEQFF. CDR3 coding DNA: TGTGCCAGCTCCCCTAGCGGGAGTAGCAATGAGCAGTTCTTC. The full variable domain, completed using reference TRBV18 and TRBJ2-1, is NAGVMQNPRHLVRRRGQEARLRCSPMKGHSHVYWYRQLPEEGLKFMVYLQKENIIDESGMPKERFSAEFPKEGPSILRIQQVVRGDSAAYFCASSPSGSSNEQFFGPGTRLTVL.

The chain is built from TRBV11-2 and TRBJ2-7; 9 bases match TRBD2. The CDR3 sequence is 15 residues long. Germline CDR1 reads SGHAT; CDR2 reads FQNNGV. V trimming: 5 bases; J trimming: 6 bases; junction bases outside the gene matches: 11. As DNA, the CDR3 is TGTGCCAGCAGCCTTCTAGCGGGGAGGCGTCTCGAGCAGTACTTC. As protein: CASSLLAGRRLEQYF.

This chain links TRBV9 with TRBJ1-6; D remains unclear. Looked up from germline, CDR1 is SGDLS and CDR2 is YYNGEE. V lost 3 bases and J lost 3, with 4 bases in between. The length of the CDR3 is 13 residues. CDR3 loop: CASSDSYNSPLHF. The CDR3 nucleotides read TGTGCCAGCAGCGACAGCTATAATTCACCCCTCCACTTT.

This rearrangement joins TRBV11-2 to TRBJ2-5; D gene uncertain. The CDR3 extends over 11 amino acids. Germline V gene sequence: CDR1 SGHAT, CDR2 FQNNGV. Trimming stripped 6 bases from V and 3 bases from J, with 5 bases between. The CDR3, as DNA: TGTGCCAGCAGTCAGAAAGAGACCCAGTACTTC. Translating it yields CASSQKETQYF.

The V gene is TRBV3-1 (or the pseudogene TRBV3-2), the J gene TRBJ2-3; no clear D. The V gene's germline CDR1 is LGHDT and CDR2 YNNKEL (reference sequence). V lost 3 bases to trimming and J lost 1 base, with 11 bases between them. This CDR3 spans 15 amino acids. The CDR3 spells CASSHWSSGTDTQYF. The CDR3 nucleotides read TGTGCCAGCAGCCATTGGTCTAGTGGCACAGATACGCAGTATTTT.

This clone was counted once. The rearrangement links TRBV27 to TRBJ1-3; 7 bases are a match to TRBD1. The trim removed 3 bases at V and 2 bases at J, leaving 4 bases unmatched. Germline CDR1 reads MNHEY; CDR2 reads SMNVEV (reference sequence). This CDR3 has 15 residues. CDR3 DNA: TGTGCCAGCAGTTTCTCAGGGGGAACTGGAAACACCATATATTTT. Its protein product is CASSFSGGTGNTIYF.

This clone has just a few counts. V and J are TRBV7-9 and TRBJ2-1; the D gene is possibly TRBD1 (6 bases). This CDR3 comprises 17 residues. The ends were cut back, 5 bases at V and 0 bases at J, with 17 bases in the middle. Germline CDR1 and CDR2: SEHNR and FQNEAQ (reference sequence). Here the CDR3 reads CASSPFRGKSSYNEQFF. Written as DNA, the CDR3 is TGTGCCAGCAGCCCTTTCAGGGGAAAGAGCTCCTACAATGAGCAGTTCTTC.

J is TRBJ1-3 and V is TRBV11-2, with TRBD1 as a possible D gene (6 bases). The CDR3 sequence is 15 residues long. Germline V lookup: CDR1 SGHAT, CDR2 FQNNGV. V lost 0 bases, J lost 16 bases, and 22 bases lay in between. The CDR3 sequence is CASSLDPSWQGNRYF. Here the CDR3 DNA reads TGTGCCAGCAGCTTAGATCCTTCTTGGCAGGGGAACCGGTATTTT.

The chain links TRBV7-9 to TRBJ2-2; 7 bases map to TRBD1. V lost 5 bases, J lost 7 bases, and 4 bases stayed unmatched. The germline CDR1 and CDR2 sequences are SEHNR and FQNEAQ (reference sequence). This CDR3 spans 13 amino acids. The CDR3 region has the DNA TGTGCCAGCAGCCCCCGGACAGGCGGGGAGCTGTTTTTT. Translating it yields CASSPRTGGELFF.

V and J are TRBV28 and TRBJ1-2; a weak D match, TRBD1 (5 bases). The CDR3 length is 14 residues. V gave up 6 bases and J gave up 3 bases, with 14 bases separating them. Looked up from germline, CDR1 is MDHEN and CDR2 is SYDVKM. CDR3 in DNA: TGTGCCAGCAGGTCTCCAGGGATGTACTATGGCTACACCTTC. Translating gives CASRSPGMYYGYTF.

The CDR3 protein is CASSLEGNEQFF. The CDR3 DNA is TGCGCCAGCAGCTTGGAGGGGAATGAGCAGTTCTTC. The rearrangement joins TRBV5-1 to TRBJ2-1; maybe TRBD1 (5 bases). Germline lookup yields CDR1 SGHRS and CDR2 YFSETQ. The CDR3 has 12 amino acids. With 0 bases removed from V and 7 bases from J, the gap between germline ends came to 5 bases. Filled out from reference TRBV5-1 and TRBJ2-1, the complete variable domain reads KAGVTQTPRYLIKTRGQQVTLSCSPISGHRSVSWYQQTPGQGLQFLFEYFSETQRNKGNFPGRFSGRQFSNSRSEMNVSTLELGDSALYLCASSLEGNEQFFGPGTRLTVL.

The rearrangement uses TRBV4-1 and TRBJ2-2; maybe TRBD1 (6 bases). The CDR3 loop spans 15 amino acids. V shed 3 bases and J shed 5 bases, with 13 bases lying between them. Germline V gene sequence: CDR1 MGHRA, CDR2 YSYEKL. The CDR3 bases are TGCGCCAGCAGCCACAACAGGGTTTGGACCGGGGAGCTGTTTTTT. It translates to CASSHNRVWTGELFF.

This sequence joins TRBV6-2 or TRBV6-3 and TRBJ1-2, with D uncertain. The V end lost 2 bases, the J end lost 6 bases, and 10 bases lay between the germline ends. Germline CDR1 MNHEY, CDR2 SVGEGT. This CDR3 is built from 13 residues. The chain's CDR3 is CASSYGGNDGYTF. The CDR3 nucleotides read TGTGCCAGCAGTTACGGCGGGAATGATGGCTACACCTTC.

The gene calls are TRBV29-1 and TRBJ1-1; 7 bases agree with TRBD1. Per the germline V gene, CDR1 is SQVTM and CDR2 is ANQGSEA. J was trimmed by 1 base and V by 3 bases; bases with no gene match: 2. This CDR3 contains 13 residues. The CDR3 nucleotides are TGCAGCGTTGATAGGGACAGGAACACTGAAGCTTTCTTT. Encoded protein: CSVDRDRNTEAFF.

The chain employs TRBV14 and TRBJ1-4; TRBD1 agrees at 8 bases. With 4 bases clipped from V and 6 bases from J, the junction kept 13 bases outside the gene matches. The CDR3 length is 17 residues. The V gene's germline CDR1 is SGHDN and CDR2 FVKESK. The CDR3 protein is CASSLGGPGQEHEKLFF. CDR3 coding DNA: TGTGCCAGCAGCCTGGGGGGCCCGGGACAGGAACATGAAAAACTGTTTTTT.

The gene calls are TRBV10-1 and TRBJ2-2; D uncertain. The germline V gene has CDR1 WNHNN and CDR2 SYGVQD (reference sequence). There are 12 residues in the CDR3. V was cut by 5 bases and J by 7 bases, with 8 bases left in between. The DNA for the CDR3 is TGCGCCAGCAGTCTCACAGTCGGGGAGCTGTTTTTT. Translation: CASSLTVGELFF.

The genes are TRBV11-3 and TRBJ2-2, with 7 positions matching TRBD1. The germline gives CDR1 SGHNT, CDR2 YENEEA. With 4 bases clipped from V and 6 bases from J, the junction kept 14 bases outside the gene matches. The CDR3 is 17 residues long. The CDR3 region has the DNA TGTGCCAGCAGCTCAGGGGGATTCGCAGGGTCCGCCGGGGAGCTGTTTTTT. Protein sequence: CASSSGGFAGSAGELFF. The full variable domain, completed using reference TRBV11-3 and TRBJ2-2, is EAGVVQSPRYKIIEKKQPVAFWCNPISGHNTLYWYLQNLGQGPELLIRYENEEAVDDSQLPKDRFSAERLKGVDSTLKIQPAELGDSAVYLCASSSGGFAGSAGELFFGEGSRLTVL.

The chain employs TRBV19 and TRBJ1-2; D is possibly TRBD1 (6 bases). V lost 3 bases and J 6 bases, leaving 11 bases between the germline ends. Germline V gives CDR1 LNHDA, CDR2 SQIVND (reference sequence). CDR3 length equals 13 residues. The CDR3 reads CASSIYRVDGYTF. The CDR3 DNA sequence: TGTGCCAGTAGTATCTACAGGGTCGATGGCTACACCTTC.

J is TRBJ2-5 and V is TRBV18; weak D call: TRBD2 (6 bases). Trimming removed 1 base from V and 3 bases from J, with 6 bases in between. This CDR3 is built from 13 residues. Per the germline V gene, CDR1 is KGHSH and CDR2 is LQKENI. The CDR3 DNA reads TGTGCCAGCTCACCACTAGCGGAAGAGACCCAGTACTTC. Residues: CASSPLAEETQYF.

The gene calls are TRBV9 and TRBJ2-7; 7 nucleotides match TRBD1. The length of the CDR3 is 14 residues. Germline CDR1 SGDLS, CDR2 YYNGEE. Trimming removed 0 bases from V and 3 bases from J; junction bases left unmatched: 3. The CDR3 sequence: CASSVGGQDYEQYF. The CDR3 nucleotides are TGTGCCAGCAGCGTAGGAGGACAGGACTACGAGCAGTACTTC. Variable domain in full (rest from reference TRBV9 and TRBJ2-7): DSGVTQTPKHLITATGQRVTLRCSPRSGDLSVYWYQQSLDQGLQFLIQYYNGEERAKGNILERFSAQQFPDLHSELNLSSLELGDSALYFCASSVGGQDYEQYFGPGTRLTVT.

This chain joins TRBV5-6 and TRBJ1-5; the match to TRBD1 covers 9 bases. V shed 0 bases, J shed 6 bases, and the junction held 7 bases outside the gene matches. Germline V gene sequence: CDR1 SGHDT, CDR2 YYEEEE. The CDR3 totals 16 residues. The CDR3 loop reads CASSLAGQGVSQPQHF. In nucleotides, the CDR3 is TGTGCCAGCAGCTTGGCGGGACAGGGAGTAAGTCAGCCCCAGCATTTT. Full variable domain (rest looked up from reference TRBV5-6 and TRBJ1-5): DAGVTQSPTHLIKTRGQQVTLRCSPKSGHDTVSWYQQALGQGPQFIFQYYEEEERQRGNFPDRFSGHQFPNYSSELNVNALLLGDSALYLCASSLAGQGVSQPQHFGDGTRLSIL.

The chain uses TRBV6-6 and TRBJ1-6; D is uncertain. The CDR3 has 13 amino acids. The germline V gene encodes CDR1 MNHNY and CDR2 SVGAGI (reference sequence). V lost 5 bases and J 6 bases, leaving 8 bases between the germline ends. The CDR3 protein is CASSRTSNSPLHF. As DNA, the CDR3 is TGTGCCAGCAGTAGGACTTCTAATTCACCCCTCCACTTT.

J is TRBJ1-2 and V is TRBV18, with a tentative D call TRBD1 (5 bases). The CDR3 has 14 amino acids. The ends were cut back, 3 bases at V and 6 bases at J, with 14 bases in the middle. Germline V CDR1 and CDR2: KGHSH, LQKENI. The CDR3 is CASSPVGGGDGYTF. In DNA form, the CDR3 reads TGTGCCAGCTCACCTGTCGGGGGAGGGGATGGCTACACCTTC.